The rows below give T cell receptor beta chains drawn from one sample of a study of T cell changes during pregnancy in multiple sclerosis. Produced via immunoSEQ multiplex PCR; TCRdb's table is partial and in-frame only. This table holds 64,000 or so clones, 96% found once. Sample: CD8+ T cells from peripheral blood mononuclear cells, taken after pregnancy. These receptors were taken from a female donor with multiple sclerosis, enrolled in a pregnancy study. The CDR3 runs from the conserved cysteine through the conserved F or W. D genes are given only for firm matches. Clone size is not always given. Where it is, it says once, few, many or a class for expanded clones.

J | D | size | V | DNA | CDR3
TRBJ2-7 | NA | NA | TRBV27 | TGTGCCAGCAGTTATATGGGGGGACTCCTCTACGAGCAGTACTTC | CASSYMGGLLYEQYF
TRBJ2-3 | TRBD2 | NA | TRBV9 | TGTGCCAGCAGCAAGGGACTAGCGGGGGGCACAGATACGCAGTATTTT | CASSKGLAGGTDTQYF
TRBJ1-2 | TRBD1 | NA | TRBV7-2 | TGTGCCAGCAGCCTGGACAGGGGCCGTAACTATGGCTACACCTTC | CASSLDRGRNYGYTF
TRBJ2-7 | TRBD2 | NA | TRBV9 | TGTGCCAGCAGCGTTGGCGGGAGGAGTTACGAGCAGTACTTC | CASSVGGRSYEQYF
TRBJ2-7 | TRBD1 | NA | TRBV4-3 | TGCGCCAGCAGCCTGGGACAGGGACGCTACGAGCAGTACTTC | CASSLGQGRYEQYF
TRBJ2-3 | TRBD1 | NA | TRBV7-6 | TGTGCCAGCAGCTCCGACAGGGTCACAGATACGCAGTATTTT | CASSSDRVTDTQYF
TRBJ2-3 | TRBD2 | NA | TRBV27 | TGTGCCAGCAGTTTAACTAGCGGGAATACAGATACGCAGTATTTT | CASSLTSGNTDTQYF
TRBJ2-1 | TRBD2 | NA | TRBV2 | TGTGCCAGCAGCCGAAGACTAGCGGGAGGAGGGGGTGAGCAGTTCTTC | CASSRRLAGGGGEQFF
TRBJ2-7 | TRBD2 | NA | TRBV5-1 | TGCGCCAGCAGCTTTAGCGGGAGTGGCTACGAGCAGTACTTC | CASSFSGSGYEQYF
TRBJ2-5 | NA | once | TRBV4-1 | TGCGCCAGCAGCCAAGCGAGGGGGATCCAGGAGACCCAGTACTTC | CASSQARGIQETQYF
TRBJ1-1 | NA | NA | TRBV19 | TGTGCCAGTAGTATAGGGTCTGTGGCAGCTTTCTTT | CASSIGSVAAFF
TRBJ2-2 | TRBD2 | NA | TRBV15 | TGTGCCACCAGCAGAGATCTTGCGGTTCAGCGGGGGCTGTTTTTT | CATSRDLAVQRGLFF
TRBJ2-7 | NA | NA | TRBV7-2 | TGTGCCAGCAGCTTTGGAGGACAGAACTACGAGCAGTACTTC | CASSFGGQNYEQYF
TRBJ1-1 | NA | NA | TRBV19 | TGTGCCAGTACAATAGCGGGTCGCGGCACTGAAGCTTTCTTT | CASTIAGRGTEAFF
TRBJ1-3 | NA | NA | TRBV14 | TGTGCCAGCAGCCAAGATCCTATCACTCGACAAGGCCACTCTGGAAACACCATATATTTT | CASSQDPITRQGHSGNTIYF
TRBJ1-1 | NA | NA | TRBV19 | TGTGCCAGTAGACAGGGTAGTGTCACTGAAGCTTTCTTT | CASRQGSVTEAFF
TRBJ2-5 | NA | NA | TRBV27 | TGTGCCTCTCCGAGGGAGACCCAGTACTTC | CASPRETQYF
TRBJ2-7 | TRBD2 | NA | TRBV13 | TGTGCCAGCAGCTTCCTAGCGGGAGTTTCCTACGAGCAGTACTTC | CASSFLAGVSYEQYF
TRBJ1-1 | TRBD1 | NA | TRBV11-2 | TGTGCCAGCAGCGCGGGACAGGCAACTGAAGCTTTCTTT | CASSAGQATEAFF
TRBJ2-7 | NA | NA | TRBV5-1 | TGCGCCAGCAGCTTGTCATCCCACGAGCAGTACTTC | CASSLSSHEQYF
TRBJ2-7 | NA | NA | TRBV5-1 | TGCGCCAGCAGCTTGGTGGACAGAAATTCCTACGAGCAGTACTTC | CASSLVDRNSYEQYF
TRBJ1-2 | NA | NA | TRBV10-3 | TGTGCCATCAGTGAGTCAGCGGGGCTCGGGTATGGCTACACCTTC | CAISESAGLGYGYTF